The 20 T cell receptor beta chains listed next were all sequenced from one sample in a study of Ad26.COV2.S vaccination and SARS-CoV-2 variants (dated by TCRdb to the early 2020s). The library came from the immunoSEQ multiplex PCR assay. TCRdb provides this immuneACCESS table in a form limited to in-frame rearrangements. Some clones are lacking; in checked studies, under half of them reflect an unresolved V gene, and why the rest are absent is not known. This sample has about 680,000 clones in its table, and roughly 90% of those were observed once. Approximately 1.5% of the sample lies in the top ten. The treatment or condition label here, explained by the study, means: some 20 received Ad26.COV2.S at low or high dose, single or two shots; about 5 received placebo; per-sample allocation not given. Repertoires of vaccine and placebo recipients were sequenced from samples collected on day 63 after the first injection.

The sample in question was peripheral blood, obtained in a trial of Ad26.COV2.S vaccine versus placebo. These receptors originate from a person aged 18 to 65 who received the Ad26.COV2.S COVID-19 vaccine or a placebo.

This clone was observed a single time. The chain links TRBV11-1 to TRBJ2-3, with 9 positions matching TRBD1. J lost 6 bases, V lost 3 bases, and 7 bases had no gene match. CDR1 and CDR2 (germline): SGHAT, FQDESV (reference sequence). This CDR3 comprises 15 residues. CDR3 in amino acids: CASSLRQGGADTQYF. CDR3 nucleotide sequence: TGTGCCAGCAGCTTGAGACAGGGGGGAGCGGATACGCAGTATTTT.

The rearrangement uses TRBV9 and TRBJ2-7; 8 bases fit TRBD2. The CDR3 spans 15 residues. Germline V gene sequence: CDR1 SGDLS, CDR2 YYNGEE. The J segment lost 6 bases and the V segment lost 0 bases, leaving 8 bases of the junction unmatched. DNA of the CDR3: TGTGCCAGCAGCGTAGGGGCCGGGGGGGCTTTCGAGCAGTACTTC. It yields the protein CASSVGAGGAFEQYF.

The genes are TRBV2 and TRBJ1-6; D may be TRBD1 (5 bases). Germline CDR1 is SNHLY and CDR2 is FYNNEI. V was clipped by 6 bases and J by 7 bases, with 16 bases between them. This CDR3 is 15 amino acids long. In nucleotides, the CDR3 is TGTGCCAGCAGAAAACAGGCGGGTGGGAATTCACCCCTCCACTTT. Its translation: CASRKQAGGNSPLHF. The full variable domain, its missing parts supplied by reference TRBV2 and TRBJ1-6, is EPEVTQTPSHQVTQMGQEVILRCVPISNHLYFYWYRQILGQKVEFLVSFYNNEISEKSEIFDDQFSVERPDGSNFTLKIRSTKLEDSAMYFCASRKQAGGNSPLHFGNGTRLTVT.

The J gene is TRBJ1-2, the V gene TRBV30, with D possibly being TRBD1 (5 bases). CDR3 length: 9 amino acids. Germline V gene sequence: CDR1 GTSNPN, CDR2 SVGIG (reference sequence). Trimming cost V 5 bases and J 14 bases, with 12 bases left between them. The CDR3 loop reads CAWGPPGTF. The CDR3 nucleotides are TGTGCCTGGGGTCCCCCAGGGACCTTC. Using reference TRBV30 and TRBJ1-2 for the parts outside the CDR3, the full variable domain is SQTIHQWPATLVQPVGSPLSLECTVEGTSNPNLYWYRQAAGRGLQLLFYSVGIGQISSEVPQNLSASRPQDRQFILSSKKLLLSDSGFYLCAWGPPGTFGSGTRLTVV.

J is TRBJ1-4 and V is TRBV7-6; 10 bases align to TRBD1. The J segment lost 13 bases and the V segment lost 4 bases, leaving 9 bases of the junction unmatched. The CDR3 is made up of 14 amino acids. The germline V gene encodes CDR1 SGHVS and CDR2 FNYEAQ. As DNA, the CDR3 is TGTGCCAGCAGCTCCGGGACAGGGGCCCCCTCACTGTTTTTT. Translated, it gives CASSSGTGAPSLFF. Full variable domain (outside the CDR3, taken from reference TRBV7-6 and TRBJ1-4): GAGVSQSPRYKVTKRGQDVALRCDPISGHVSLYWYRQALGQGPEFLTYFNYEAQQDKSGLPNDRFSAERPEGSISTLTIQRTEQRDSAMYRCASSSGTGAPSLFFGSGTQLSVL.

This clone was observed once. This chain connects TRBV7-2 to TRBJ2-3; D uncertain. The germline CDR1 and CDR2 sequences are SGHTA and FQGNSA. Trimming left V 5 bases short and J 4 bases short, with 10 bases between. This CDR3 comprises 13 residues. The CDR3 spells CASSILVADTQYF. The CDR3 DNA follows: TGTGCCAGCAGCATCCTAGTAGCAGATACGCAGTATTTT.

The chain recombines TRBV7-9 with TRBJ2-7; D not certain. This CDR3 is built from 12 residues. Per the germline V gene, CDR1 is SEHNR and CDR2 is FQNEAQ (reference sequence). Trimming stripped 2 bases from V and 6 bases from J, with 8 bases between. The CDR3 DNA sequence: TGTGCCAGCAGCTTACTTGGCGGCGAGCAGTACTTC. Translated, it gives CASSLLGGEQYF.

This chain joins TRBV27 and TRBJ1-5, with 10 bases that match TRBD1. Germline V CDR1 and CDR2: MNHEY, SMNVEV (reference sequence). The CDR3 consists of 16 residues. J lost 0 bases, V lost 10 bases, and 9 bases had no gene match. The CDR3: CATGQGVINSNQPQHF. Written as DNA, the CDR3 is TGTGCCACCGGACAGGGGGTAATTAATAGCAATCAGCCCCAGCATTTT.

At least ten counts were recorded for this clone. This chain links TRBV27 with TRBJ1-4; D may be TRBD1 (5 bases). Germline assignment: CDR1 MNHEY and CDR2 SMNVEV (reference sequence). Between the trimmed V and J ends, which lost 2 bases and 7 bases, there was a span of 20 bases. This CDR3 is 17 amino acids long. CDR3 residues: CASSLTHSGGEREKLFF. The CDR3 nucleotides read TGTGCCAGCAGTTTAACCCACAGCGGAGGGGAGCGTGAAAAACTGTTTTTT.

The chain links TRBV19 to TRBJ1-2, with D possibly TRBD1 on 5 matching bases. Trimming stripped 7 bases from V and 8 bases from J, with 14 bases between. Germline V gives CDR1 LNHDA, CDR2 SQIVND (reference sequence). This CDR3 region has 12 residues. The CDR3 DNA reads TGTGCCAGTACCCCGACAGCGGGGGGCTACACCTTC. Its translation: CASTPTAGGYTF.

The chain employs TRBV10-3 and TRBJ1-2; TRBD1 matches at 7 bases. Looked up from germline, CDR1 is ENHRY and CDR2 is SYGVKD. This CDR3 is built from 13 residues. The V gene end was trimmed by 8 bases and the J gene end by 4 bases; junction bases not matched to a gene: 7. The CDR3 sequence: CAILEDRSYGYTF. Here the CDR3 DNA reads TGTGCCATCTTGGAGGACAGGAGCTATGGCTACACCTTC.

The genes are TRBV6-5 and TRBJ2-2; TRBD2 might be the D (6 bases). Trimming took off 6 bases at V and 1 base at J, with 9 bases between the two ends. This CDR3 region has 14 residues. Germline V gives CDR1 MNHEY, CDR2 SVGAGI. CDR3 region: CASRDSGNTGELFF. The CDR3 region has the DNA TGTGCCAGCAGAGATAGCGGGAACACCGGGGAGCTGTTTTTT.

In its sample, this clone was seen once. V is TRBV7-2 and J is TRBJ2-5, with a tentative D call TRBD1 (6 bases). The CDR3 runs to 17 residues. Germline lookup yields CDR1 SGHTA and CDR2 FQGNSA. V dropped 5 bases and J dropped 1 base, with 20 bases sitting between them. CDR3 residues: CASSPLNRALIQETQYF. The CDR3 DNA follows: TGTGCCAGCAGCCCCCTCAACAGGGCCCTTATCCAAGAGACCCAGTACTTC.

The chain employs TRBV12-3 or TRBV12-4 and TRBJ1-3; D not certain. V lost 4 bases, J lost 3 bases, and 4 bases lay in between. This CDR3 has 12 residues. The CDR3 spells CASSWFGNTIYF. The DNA for the CDR3 is TGTGCCAGCAGTTGGTTTGGAAACACCATATATTTT.

V and J are TRBV27 and TRBJ1-1, with a weak D call TRBD1 (6 bases). CDR3 length equals 16 residues. From germline, CDR1 is MNHEY and CDR2 SMNVEV (reference sequence). V gave up 5 bases and J gave up 4 bases, with 20 bases separating them. CDR3 in DNA: TGTGCCAGCAGTCCTTCCGGGACAACTTTTGGCACTGAAGCTTTCTTT. Protein: CASSPSGTTFGTEAFF.

V gene TRBV19 combines with J gene TRBJ2-4; D ambiguous. V was trimmed by 0 bases and J by 9 bases, leaving 15 bases between them. Per the germline V gene, CDR1 is LNHDA and CDR2 is SQIVND (reference sequence). CDR3 size: 15 residues. CDR3 region: CASSIDLGQSAIQYF. The CDR3 region has the DNA TGTGCCAGTAGTATAGATCTCGGGCAGTCGGCCATTCAGTACTTC.

The chain has TRBV5-1 and TRBJ2-6, with D maybe TRBD2 (5 bases). CDR1 and CDR2 from the germline V gene are SGHRS and YFSETQ. V gave up 0 bases and J gave up 1 base, with 8 bases separating them. The CDR3 totals 16 residues. The CDR3 sequence: CASSLDGMSGANVLTF. Written as DNA, the CDR3 is TGCGCCAGCAGCTTGGACGGGATGTCTGGGGCCAACGTCCTGACTTTC.

The chain carries TRBV2 and TRBJ2-1, with 9 bases identical to TRBD1. There are 15 residues in the CDR3. V trimming: 5 bases; J trimming: 7 bases; junction bases outside the gene matches: 9. Germline values: CDR1 SNHLY, CDR2 FYNNEI. CDR3 in amino acids: CASSPDRGSLNEQFF. The CDR3 DNA follows: TGTGCCAGCAGTCCGGACAGGGGAAGTCTTAATGAGCAGTTCTTC.

The rearrangement uses TRBV6-5 and TRBJ1-2; the D is unclear. CDR1 and CDR2 from the germline V gene are MNHEY and SVGAGI. The CDR3 runs 12 residues. The germline V and J ends were trimmed by 8 bases and 2 bases, with 9 bases remaining between them. In DNA form, the CDR3 reads TGTGCCAGCCAGGCCCAAAACTATGGCTACACCTTC. Residues: CASQAQNYGYTF.

This chain joins TRBV5-4 and TRBJ1-4; TRBD1 matches at 7 bases. CDR1 is SGHNT, CDR2 YYREEE, per germline (reference sequence). The CDR3 loop spans 15 amino acids. The ends lost 4 bases at V and 7 bases at J; junction bases unmatched: 10. CDR3 loop: CASSTRQGVSEKLFF. CDR3 coding DNA: TGTGCCAGCAGCACCCGACAGGGTGTAAGTGAAAAACTGTTTTTT. The variable domain in full, with the rest retrieved from reference TRBV5-4 and TRBJ1-4, is ETGVTQSPTHLIKTRGQQVTLRCSSQSGHNTVSWYQQALGQGPQFIFQYYREEENGRGNFPPRFSGLQFPNYSSELNVNALELDDSALYLCASSTRQGVSEKLFFGSGTQLSVL.